This T cell receptor (beta chain) was recorded in a study of response to subunit inactivated influenza vaccine. Each CDR3 protein is one row after TCRdb ran MiXCR on the RT-PCR reads. This sample has 610,000 or so distinct CDR3 sequences, with approximately 14% found just once. The CDR3 is 14 amino acids. The germline gives CDR1 MDHEN, CDR2 SYDVKM. V was shortened by 1 base and J by 2 bases, with 8 bases between the two germline ends. Regarding the study as a whole: That few new T cells are recruited by each seasonal influenza vaccination was the authors' suggestion.

On this clonotype itself: Antigen unknown.

The sequences come from PBMCs from blood, collected roughly 12 days after vaccination. This chain links TRBV28 with TRBJ1-1, with D possibly matching TRBD1 (5 bases). The sequence was obtained from a man aged 45-60 years who received an inactivated influenza vaccine. The CDR3 sequence is CASSLSGINTEAFF. CDR3 bases: TGTGCCAGCAGTTTATCAGGGATCAACACTGAAGCTTTCTTT.